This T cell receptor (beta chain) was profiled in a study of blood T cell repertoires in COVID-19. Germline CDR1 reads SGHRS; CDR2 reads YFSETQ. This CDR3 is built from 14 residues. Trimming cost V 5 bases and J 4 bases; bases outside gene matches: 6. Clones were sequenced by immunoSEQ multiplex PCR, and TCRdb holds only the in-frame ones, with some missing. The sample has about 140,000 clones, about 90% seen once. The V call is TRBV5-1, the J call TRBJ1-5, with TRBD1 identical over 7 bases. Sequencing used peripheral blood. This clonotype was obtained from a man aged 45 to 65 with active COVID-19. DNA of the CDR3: TGCGCCAGCAGGCCCGGGACAGATAATCAGCCCCAGCATTTT. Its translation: CASRPGTDNQPQHF.